Listed below are T cell receptor beta chains from one sample, sequenced in a study of cytomegalovirus exposure and HLA in healthy donors. Generated by immunoSEQ multiplex PCR, the TCRdb table keeps only in-frame clones and is missing some. The sample spans 150,000 or so clones; the ten largest clones claim 1.6%. Specimen: PBMCs. All receptors come from a woman between 45 and 60 years old in good health and CMV-seronegative. Both conserved end residues are part of each CDR3. A D gene is named only where the DNA matches it firmly.

j_call v_call d_call cdr3_aa cdr3_nt
TRBJ2-1 TRBV7-9 TRBD2 CASAPTSGGYNEQFF TGTGCCAGCGCCCCAACTAGCGGGGGCTACAATGAGCAGTTCTTC
TRBJ1-6 TRBV2 TRBD1 CASTGTGAAAPLHF TGTGCCAGTACCGGGACAGGGGCGGCGGCACCCCTCCACTTT
TRBJ2-3 TRBV7-9 . CASSLDRLRRTDTQYF TGTGCCAGCAGCTTAGACAGGTTGAGACGCACAGATACGCAGTATTTT
TRBJ1-2 TRBV5-1 TRBD1 CASSPEGQGAIGYTF TGCGCCAGCAGCCCCGAGGGACAGGGGGCGATAGGCTACACCTTC
TRBJ1-2 TRBV19 . CASSTQGNYGYTF TGTGCCAGTAGTACCCAGGGGAACTATGGCTACACCTTC
TRBJ1-5 TRBV5-1 TRBD1 CASSLNRGQPQHF TGCGCCAGCAGCCTCAACAGGGGGCAGCCCCAGCATTTT
TRBJ2-1 TRBV9 TRBD2 CASSVGVAGALGEQFF TGTGCCAGCAGCGTAGGGGTAGCGGGGGCTCTCGGTGAGCAGTTCTTC
TRBJ2-5 TRBV4-2 . CASSQGQGGETQYF TGTGCCAGCAGCCAAGGACAAGGGGGAGAGACCCAGTACTTC
TRBJ2-7 TRBV6-5 TRBD2 CASSLKTSAYYEQYF TGTGCCAGCAGTCTAAAGACTAGCGCGTACTACGAGCAGTACTTC
TRBJ1-1 TRBV28 . CASRAGNPLAEAFF TGTGCCAGCAGAGCAGGTAACCCTCTCGCTGAAGCTTTCTTT
TRBJ1-5 TRBV27 . CASSNRGQPQHF TGTGCCAGCAGCAATCGGGGTCAGCCCCAGCATTTT
TRBJ2-7 TRBV4-1 TRBD1 CASSPGQGAGYEQYF TGCGCCAGCAGCCCAGGACAGGGGGCAGGCTACGAGCAGTACTTC
TRBJ2-2 TRBV18 . CASSQGTGELFF TGTGCCAGCTCGCAGGGCACCGGGGAGCTGTTTTTT
TRBJ1-1 TRBV6-5 TRBD1 CASSYVGQGRNTEAFF TGTGCCAGCAGTTACGTGGGACAGGGTAGGAACACTGAAGCTTTCTTT
TRBJ2-7 TRBV7-9 TRBD1 CASSLGQGVYEQYF TGTGCCAGCAGCTTAGGGCAGGGGGTCTACGAGCAGTACTTC
TRBJ2-1 TRBV4-1 . CASSPLDERSSYNEQFF TGCGCCAGCAGCCCACTAGACGAGCGGAGCTCCTACAATGAGCAGTTCTTC
TRBJ2-3 TRBV27 . CASSLQGSTDTQYF TGTGCCAGCAGTTTACAGGGGAGCACAGATACGCAGTATTTT
TRBJ2-1 TRBV2 . CASLLIADNEQFF TGTGCCAGTCTCTTGATAGCGGACAATGAGCAGTTCTTC
TRBJ2-5 TRBV7-7 . CASSNGLPETQYF TGTGCCAGCAGCAATGGACTCCCAGAGACCCAGTACTTC
TRBJ1-2 TRBV19 TRBD1 CASSPPGQSYGYTF TGTGCCAGTAGTCCCCCGGGACAGAGCTATGGCTACACCTTC
TRBJ2-7 TRBV28 TRBD1 CASSFSEGTGDEQYF TGTGCCAGCAGTTTTTCAGAAGGGACAGGGGACGAGCAGTACTTC
TRBJ1-5 TRBV4-1 . CASSPHLRNPQPQHF TGCGCCAGCAGCCCCCATCTAAGAAATCCCCAGCCCCAGCATTTT
TRBJ2-6 TRBV18 . CASSQGMAGANVLTF TGTGCCAGCTCCCAGGGGATGGCTGGGGCCAACGTCCTGACTTTC
TRBJ1-5 TRBV28 . CASSLGQGNQPQHF TGTGCCAGCAGTTTAGGCCAGGGAAATCAGCCCCAGCATTTT
TRBJ2-3 TRBV7-6 . CASSHPGVTDTQYF TGTGCCAGCAGCCATCCAGGGGTCACCGATACGCAGTATTTT
TRBJ2-1 TRBV4-1 . CASSQGYRRIDEQFF TGCGCCAGCAGCCAAGGGTACAGACGTATAGATGAGCAGTTCTTC
TRBJ1-2 TRBV5-1 . CASSSRQETNYGYTF TGCGCCAGCAGCTCCCGACAGGAGACTAACTATGGCTACACCTTC
TRBJ2-7 TRBV5-1 . CASSLGTHPGEQYF TGCGCCAGCAGCCTCGGGACACACCCCGGCGAGCAGTACTTC
TRBJ2-7 TRBV7-8 . CASSLHVRDEQYF TGTGCCAGCAGCTTGCACGTCAGGGACGAGCAGTACTTC
TRBJ2-7 TRBV4-2 TRBD2 CASSQAGTSGLYEQYF TGTGCCAGCAGCCAAGCGGGGACTAGCGGGCTCTACGAGCAGTACTTC
TRBJ1-5 TRBV30 TRBD1 CAWSVRYGQGADDQPQHF TGTGCCTGGAGTGTAAGGTATGGACAGGGGGCCGACGATCAGCCCCAGCATTTT
TRBJ2-7 TRBV27 TRBD2 CASGTSGYYEQYF TGTGCCTCCGGGACTAGCGGCTACTACGAGCAGTACTTC
TRBJ1-1 TRBV5-1 . CASSLLGQMNTEAFF TGCGCCAGCAGCTTGCTTGGACAGATGAACACTGAAGCTTTCTTT
TRBJ1-6 TRBV19 TRBD1 CASSKTGGIGSPLHF TGTGCCAGTAGTAAGACAGGGGGCATAGGATCACCCCTCCACTTT
TRBJ1-1 TRBV6-5 TRBD1 CASSYSGTGVGEAFF TGTGCCAGCAGTTACTCCGGGACAGGGGTGGGTGAAGCTTTCTTT
TRBJ2-1 TRBV7-9 . CASSLSQSNEQFF TGTGCCAGCAGCTTAAGCCAATCCAATGAGCAGTTCTTC
TRBJ1-3 TRBV27 TRBD1 CASRQGAGNTIYF TGTGCCAGCAGACAGGGGGCTGGAAACACCATATATTTT
TRBJ2-1 TRBV4-3 TRBD2 CASSQDNQLATGEQFF TGCGCCAGCAGCCAAGATAACCAACTAGCGACCGGTGAGCAGTTCTTC
TRBJ2-7 TRBV18 . CASSPTDSTYEQYF TGTGCCAGCTCACCAACCGACAGCACCTACGAGCAGTACTTC
TRBJ2-7 TRBV4-3 . CASSWRRRGYEQYF TGCGCCAGCAGCTGGAGGAGGAGGGGCTACGAGCAGTACTTC